Listed below are T cell receptor beta chains from one sample, sequenced in a study of T cell repertoires and Cas9 in healthy adults. The assay was immunoSEQ multiplex PCR, and TCRdb's table has in-frame clones only and misses some. The sample has approximately 23,000 clones, about 90% seen once; the top ten hold approximately 1.5%. Source material: CD4+ effector T cells (CD127+, CD25-, CD137-, CD154-) from PBMCs; culture status not recorded. These receptors were taken from a human donor in good health. CDR3s include the opening cysteine and the closing phenylalanine or tryptophan. The D gene is left open where the match is weak. Clone size, where shown, is once, few, many, or a class for clones that have expanded.

TRBJ1-3 . TRBV2 TRBD1 CASIGQGVFSGNTIYF TGTGCCAGCATCGGACAGGGCGTTTTCTCTGGAAACACCATATATTTT
TRBJ2-7 . TRBV27 . CASYPQGLVLGEQYF TGTGCCAGCTATCCCCAGGGGCTGGTCCTTGGCGAGCAGTACTTC
TRBJ2-5 . TRBV7-8 . CASSSRRLGALREQYF TGTGCCAGCAGCTCCCGAAGACTAGGGGCTCTGAGAGAGCAGTACTTC
TRBJ1-1 once TRBV18 . CASSLIGEAGTEAFF TGTGCCAGCTCACTGATCGGGGAGGCGGGCACTGAAGCTTTCTTT
TRBJ1-4 . TRBV4-1 . CASSRPASQGEKLFF TGCGCCAGCAGCCGGCCGGCTTCACAGGGTGAAAAACTGTTTTTT
TRBJ1-2 . TRBV12-5 TRBD1 CASGLVSGRGGRGYTF TGTGCTAGTGGTTTGGTATCGGGCAGGGGGGGGAGGGGCTACACCTTC
TRBJ2-1 . TRBV4-1 . CASSPTDKHSYNEQFF TGCGCCAGCAGCCCGACCGACAAACACTCCTACAATGAGCAGTTCTTC
TRBJ1-1 . TRBV7-9 . CASSLPGLRNTEAFF TGTGCCAGCAGCTTACCGGGACTGAGGAACACTGAAGCTTTCTTT
TRBJ2-2 . TRBV19 TRBD1 CASARDRNTGELFF TGTGCCAGTGCCCGGGACAGGAACACCGGGGAGCTGTTTTTT
TRBJ2-7 few TRBV7-6 . CASSLGDNYEQYF TGTGCCAGCAGCTTAGGGGACAACTACGAGCAGTACTTC
TRBJ1-2 . TRBV25-1 . CASSRGTYGYTF TGTGCCAGCAGCCGGGGGACATATGGCTACACCTTC
TRBJ2-7 . TRBV5-1 TRBD1 CASSRPRQGMIEQYF TGCGCCAGCAGCCGTCCTCGACAGGGGATGATAGAGCAGTACTTC
TRBJ1-2 . TRBV6-5 . CASTPVGGEFGYTF TGTGCCAGCACCCCAGTGGGGGGGGAGTTCGGCTACACCTTC
TRBJ1-6 . TRBV11-1 . CASSLARGDPPLHF TGTGCCAGCAGCTTAGCTCGGGGCGATCCACCCCTCCACTTT
TRBJ1-1 . TRBV19 . CASSPQGTEAFF TGTGCCAGTAGTCCACAGGGTACTGAAGCTTTCTTT
TRBJ1-6 . TRBV6-1 . CASSETIVGSPLHF TGTGCCAGCAGTGAAACAATAGTCGGTTCACCCCTCCACTTT
TRBJ2-3 . TRBV20-1 . CSAKTSREYF TGCAGTGCTAAAACTAGTCGGGAGTATTTT
TRBJ1-5 once TRBV15 . CATSRDLGGNQPQHF TGTGCCACCAGCAGAGATCTCGGGGGAAATCAGCCCCAGCATTTT
TRBJ1-1 once TRBV14 . CASSHTGARDTEAFF TGTGCCAGCAGCCATACCGGGGCTAGGGACACTGAAGCTTTCTTT
TRBJ2-7 . TRBV19 TRBD2 CATSPGTSSTYEQYF TGTGCCACAAGCCCAGGGACTAGCAGCACCTACGAGCAGTACTTC
TRBJ2-7 . TRBV11-1 TRBD1 CASSSGDRDVYEQYF TGTGCCAGCAGCTCCGGGGACAGGGATGTTTACGAGCAGTACTTC
TRBJ2-4 . TRBV6-5 TRBD1 CASSQTGEYIQYF TGTGCCAGCAGCCAAACAGGGGAATACATTCAGTACTTC
TRBJ2-5 . TRBV9 . CASSVGGRGETQYF TGTGCCAGCAGCGTAGGGGGCAGGGGAGAGACCCAGTACTTC
TRBJ2-1 once TRBV6-6 TRBD2 CASSYSEGLAYNEQFF TGTGCCAGCAGTTACTCTGAGGGACTAGCCTACAATGAGCAGTTCTTC
TRBJ1-1 . TRBV6-5 TRBD1 CASSYGDRVAFF TGTGCCAGCAGTTACGGGGACAGGGTGGCTTTCTTT
TRBJ2-3 . TRBV7-2 . CASSLERGDTQYF TGTGCCAGCAGCTTAGAAAGGGGGGATACGCAGTATTTT
TRBJ1-6 . TRBV6-1 . CASSVQGSPLHF TGTGCCAGCAGTGTGCAGGGTTCACCCCTCCACTTT
TRBJ1-1 . TRBV7-2 . CASSFQALHTEAFF TGTGCCAGCAGCTTTCAAGCACTGCACACTGAAGCTTTCTTT
TRBJ2-4 . TRBV5-4 . CASSFGDSLAKNIQYF TGTGCCAGCAGCTTTGGGGATTCTCTAGCCAAAAACATTCAGTACTTC
TRBJ2-3 once TRBV28 TRBD2 CASSPTGLAGTDTQYF TGTGCCAGCAGTCCAACAGGGCTAGCGGGGACAGATACGCAGTATTTT
TRBJ1-5 . TRBV5-8 . CASRNQQQPQHF TGTGCCAGCAGAAACCAACAACAGCCCCAGCATTTT
TRBJ1-5 . TRBV18 . CASSPPLEGGNQPQHF TGTGCCAGCTCACCACCGTTAGAGGGTGGCAATCAGCCCCAGCATTTT
TRBJ1-1 . TRBV27 . CASSFGRAQEAFF TGTGCCAGCAGTTTTGGCAGGGCACAGGAAGCTTTCTTT
TRBJ1-1 once TRBV9 TRBD1 CASSPRTGEAFF TGTGCCAGCAGCCCTCGGACAGGTGAAGCTTTCTTT
TRBJ1-1 . TRBV6-1 . CASIPGSRTEAFF TGTGCCAGCATCCCCGGTAGTAGGACTGAAGCTTTCTTT
TRBJ2-7 . TRBV12-5 . CASGGGGSEQYF TGTGCTAGTGGGGGGGGTGGTTCCGAGCAGTACTTC
TRBJ2-7 . TRBV28 . CASSLYLHEQYF TGTGCCAGCAGTCTCTACCTCCACGAGCAGTACTTC
TRBJ1-6 . TRBV6-6 . CASSGGSNNSPLHF TGTGCCAGCAGTGGGGGCAGTAACAATTCACCCCTCCACTTT
TRBJ2-2 . TRBV6-1 . CASQPGSNTGELFF TGTGCCAGCCAACCGGGGTCGAACACCGGGGAGCTGTTTTTT
TRBJ2-7 . TRBV6-1 . CASSLTDSSYEQYF TGTGCCAGCAGCCTGACGGATAGCTCCTACGAGCAGTACTTC
TRBJ2-7 once TRBV5-8 TRBD1 CASSLDRQGAREQYF TGTGCCAGCAGCTTGGACCGACAGGGGGCTCGGGAGCAGTACTTC
TRBJ1-1 . TRBV7-9 . CASSLGQGRGKTEAFF TGTGCCAGCAGCTTAGGGCAGGGGAGGGGTAAGACTGAAGCTTTCTTT
TRBJ2-1 . TRBV7-9 TRBD2 CASSLPHRLAGTYNEQFF TGTGCCAGCAGCTTACCGCACCGACTAGCGGGGACCTACAATGAGCAGTTCTTC
TRBJ1-1 . TRBV28 TRBD1 CAGQTGDTEAFF TGTGCCGGACAGACAGGGGACACTGAAGCTTTCTTT
TRBJ2-2 . TRBV28 . CASGSGELFF TGTGCCAGCGGATCCGGGGAGCTGTTTTTT